The clone carrying this T cell receptor (beta chain) turned up a few times. Antigen: not known. This specimen belongs to a study of blood T cells in healthy people across ages. Study-wide results and limits: With age, beta diversity per million T cells declined roughly linearly, significantly by roughly 40.

The CDR3 is 19 amino acids. V lost 1 base to trimming and J lost 2 bases, with 21 bases between them. The germline V gene has CDR1 SGHTA and CDR2 FQGNSA. About 10 milliliters of peripheral blood were drawn from each donor into EDTA-treated tubes. Sample-barcoded 5' priming and a J-beta primer mix drove a second PCR of about 7 to 12 cycles. A tag from a template-switch adaptor with 12 random nucleotides marked each cDNA molecule. TCRdb itself ran the 5' RACE reads through MiXCR, one entry per CDR3 protein. Of hundreds of thousands of distinct CDR3 sequences listed, roughly two fifths were seen once; the top ten hold approximately 31%.

The specimen was blood. This clonotype was sampled from a man at least 80 years old in good health. V and J are TRBV7-2 and TRBJ2-1; possible D gene TRBD2, 5 bases. Written as DNA, the CDR3 is TGTGCCAGCAGCTTAGTTTGGGGTGAGGGCGGGTACACCTACAATGAGCAGTTCTTC. Its protein product is CASSLVWGEGGYTYNEQFF.